The next 12 T cell receptor beta chains were all read from a single sample in a study of CD8+CD57+ T cells in acquired aplastic anemia. According to the study, genomic DNA was the template for TCR beta VDJ and CDR3 profiling. TCRdb reprocessed the reads with MiXCR, giving one entry per CDR3 protein. The table has some 410,000 distinct CDR3 sequences, 55% to 75% seen once; the top ten hold around 4%. The sequencing sample was made of sorted CD4+, CD8+, or CD8+CD57+ T cells (not recorded which) from PBMCs. These receptors were taken from a human donor in good health, serving as a control.

For this clonotype: A much larger clone is a single base away; this may be a read error. The J gene is TRBJ2-7, the V gene TRBV9; 8 nucleotides match TRBD2. V was clipped by 4 bases and J by 7 bases; unmatched bases: 16. This CDR3 is 16 amino acids long. Germline V gene data show CDR1 as SGDLS and CDR2 as YYNGEE. In nucleotides, the CDR3 is TGTGCCAGCAGCCACTCGAGCGGGGGCTCCTACAATGAGCAGTACTTC. Protein sequence: CASSHSSGGSYNEQYF.

The rearrangement uses TRBV20-1 and TRBJ2-3; D unresolved. Between the trimmed V and J ends, which lost 0 bases and 10 bases, there was a span of 14 bases. The CDR3 is 13 amino acids. Germline assignment: CDR1 DFQATT and CDR2 SNEGSKA (reference sequence). The CDR3 DNA reads TGCAGTGCTAGAGACGCCCACTCCGGTGCGCAGTATTTT. It codes for CSARDAHSGAQYF.

V is TRBV12-3 or TRBV12-4 and J is TRBJ1-5; a weak D match, TRBD1 (6 bases). With 4 bases removed from V and 2 bases from J, the gap between germline ends came to 18 bases. There are 17 residues in the CDR3. The CDR3 region is CASSSPGGRLGNQPQHF. As DNA, the CDR3 is TGTGCCAGCAGTTCACCCGGGGGGCGTCTGGGCAATCAGCCCCAGCATTTT.

Only one count was recorded for this clonotype. The chain uses TRBV2 and TRBJ1-6; TRBD1 matches at 10 bases. Germline lookup yields CDR1 SNHLY and CDR2 FYNNEI. This CDR3 region has 15 residues. The ends lost 10 bases at V and 9 bases at J; junction bases unmatched: 12. CDR3 sequence reads: CANRDFRDRGSPLHF. In DNA form, the CDR3 reads TGTGCCAACAGAGACTTCCGGGACAGGGGTTCACCCCTCCACTTT.

This clonotype occurred once. The V and J genes are TRBV6-5 and TRBJ1-1, with unresolved D. Deletions cut 5 bases from V and 0 bases from J, with 10 bases between. Germline CDR1 MNHEY, CDR2 SVGAGI. The CDR3 has 14 residues. The DNA for the CDR3 is TGTGCCAGCAGTCCCTGGACGGTGAACACTGAAGCTTTCTTT. It specifies CASSPWTVNTEAFF.

Of note for this clonotype: It is likely a read error, because the conserved phenylalanine at the end of the CDR3 is missing. The limits of the CDR3 on the DNA are not certain, so only TCRdb's listed CDR3 is given. The chain carries TRBV19 and TRBJ1-2; TRBD1 is the table's D call, not checked against the DNA. The CDR3 region is 14 residues in length, termini included. CDR1 and CDR2 (germline): LNHDA, SQIVND (reference sequence). This CDR3 reads CASSITRQSYGNTS.

This chain links TRBV6-5 with TRBJ1-6; TRBD1 agrees at 7 bases. Trimming cost V 5 bases and J 10 bases; bases outside gene matches: 5. CDR1 and CDR2 (germline): MNHEY, SVGAGI. This CDR3 is built from 13 residues. Here the CDR3 DNA reads TGTGCCAGCAGTCAAACAGGGGACTCACCCCTCCACTTT. It translates to CASSQTGDSPLHF.

This clonotype was seen many times. V usage is TRBV10-3 and J usage is TRBJ1-2; a possible D gene is TRBD1 (5 bases). Trimming cost V 0 bases and J 8 bases, with 16 bases left between them. The CDR3 extends over 15 amino acids. CDR1 is ENHRY, CDR2 SYGVKD, per germline. Here the CDR3 reads CAISESRGGWGGYTF. CDR3 bases: TGTGCCATCAGTGAGTCGCGGGGGGGATGGGGAGGCTACACCTTC.

There are many counts of this clonotype. The rearrangement uses TRBV20-1 and TRBJ2-3; possible D gene TRBD2, 5 bases. This CDR3 has 13 residues. V shed 8 bases and J shed 3 bases, with 15 bases lying between them. Germline V gene sequence: CDR1 DFQATT, CDR2 SNEGSKA (reference sequence). The CDR3 protein is CSRTFRGTDTQYF. CDR3 nucleotides: TGCAGTAGAACCTTCCGGGGAACAGATACGCAGTATTTT.

The chain has TRBV9 and TRBJ2-7; D might be TRBD2 (6 bases). The V gene's germline CDR1 is SGDLS and CDR2 YYNGEE. This CDR3 spans 15 amino acids. Trimming cost V 4 bases and J 12 bases, with 26 bases left between them. The CDR3 DNA is TGTGCCAGCAGCCGCGGAGGGGCCAGAACGTGGGACCTGTACTTC. Translated, it gives CASSRGGARTWDLYF.

V usage is TRBV6-6 and J usage is TRBJ1-4; the D is unclear. Germline V gene data show CDR1 as MNHNY and CDR2 as SVGAGI (reference sequence). V was cut by 5 bases and J by 0 bases, with 7 bases left in between. This CDR3 has 14 residues. The CDR3 sequence: CASSRSATNEKLFF. The CDR3 DNA is TGTGCCAGCAGTAGGAGTGCAACTAATGAAAAACTGTTTTTT.

The chain recombines TRBV20-1 with TRBJ1-2; tentatively, D is TRBD1 (6 bases). V lost 3 bases, J lost 3 bases, and 17 bases lay in between. The CDR3 runs 15 residues. Per germline, CDR1 DFQATT and CDR2 SNEGSKA (reference sequence). CDR3 DNA sequence: TGCAGTGCTAGGTCCACAGGGAAAGGATACTATGGCTACACCTTC. Translated, it gives CSARSTGKGYYGYTF.